Below, one T cell receptor beta chain is given with its context. The data derive from a study of early T cells in non-severe SARS-CoV-2 infection. One entry per CDR3 protein, called by TCRdb with MiXCR from the 5' RACE reads. The sample yields around 110,000 distinct CDR3 sequences, around 10% seen once. Trimming left V 4 bases short and J 1 base short, with 11 bases between. CDR1 and CDR2 from the germline V gene are DFQATT and SNEGSKA (reference sequence). The CDR3 spans 13 residues. J is TRBJ2-7 and V is TRBV20-1; D is ambiguous. Sequenced material: whole blood. This receptor was obtained from an adult who was a healthcare worker with PCR-confirmed SARS-CoV-2 infection or an uninfected control (not recorded which). This CDR3 is CSANFFGSYEQYF. The CDR3 bases are TGCAGTGCTAATTTTTTCGGGTCCTACGAGCAGTACTTC.